The sequence of this T cell receptor (beta chain) was determined in a study of cytomegalovirus exposure and HLA in healthy donors. Notes on the study in general: In vitro assays verified that a few CMV-associated chains recognized CMV antigens specifically.

Germline V gene data show CDR1 as LNHDA and CDR2 as SQIVND (reference sequence). The junction had 12 bases not matched to a gene; V was cut back by 3 bases and J by 1 base. CDR3 length: 19 residues. The assay was immunoSEQ multiplex PCR, and TCRdb's table has in-frame clones only and misses some. Of 300,000 to 400,000 clones listed, approximately 90% are singletons. The donors were in the roughly 120-subject validation cohort, distinct from the approximately 700-subject first cohort. Concerning this clone itself: What it binds is not known.

This chain joins TRBV19 and TRBJ2-5; 12 bases are shared with TRBD2. The receptor was derived from a young woman in good health and CMV-seronegative. The source material was PBMCs. The CDR3: CASSIGNLAGGLVQETQYF. The CDR3 nucleotides are TGTGCCAGTAGTATCGGTAACCTAGCGGGGGGGCTGGTCCAAGAGACCCAGTACTTC.